The clone carrying this T cell receptor (beta chain) has a count of ten or more. Its antigen is as yet unknown. This sample was included in a study of identical twins. Study-wide results and caveats: Invariant MAIT and iNKT cells are populations that could partly confound zero-insertion analyses.

A single record per CDR3 protein comes from TCRdb applying MiXCR to the 5' RACE reads. The sample holds around 1.7 million distinct CDR3 sequences; under 35% are singletons and the top ten take around 0.25%. The CDR3 sequence is 14 residues long. This sequence originates from a newborn girl in good health. Sequencing was carried out using cord blood. The chain joins TRBV21-1 to TRBJ2-3. TRBV21-1 is a pseudogene locus. The CDR3 protein is CASSKRGGTDTQYF. The CDR3, as DNA: TGTGCCAGCAGTAAGCGGGGGGGCACAGATACGCAGTATTTT.